This T cell receptor beta chain was documented in a study of technical replicates of blood from four donors. Using immunoSEQ multiplex PCR, the repertoire was profiled, and TCRdb retains in-frame clones only, with some absent. Of roughly 73,000 clones listed, 93% are singletons. The V gene's germline CDR1 is SGHNT and CDR2 YYREEE (reference sequence). V lost 0 bases and J lost 5, with 3 bases in between. The CDR3 consists of 11 residues. Sequencing input: T cells isolated from PBMCs. This receptor was identified in a human donor in good health. The chain couples TRBV5-4 to TRBJ2-7; D remains unclear. This CDR3 reads CASSLAHEQYF. CDR3 nucleotide sequence: TGTGCCAGCAGCTTGGCTCACGAGCAGTACTTC. The full variable domain, in which reference TRBV5-4 and TRBJ2-7 provide the parts outside the CDR3, is ETGVTQSPTHLIKTRGQQVTLRCSSQSGHNTVSWYQQALGQGPQFIFQYYREEENGRGNFPPRFSGLQFPNYSSELNVNALELDDSALYLCASSLAHEQYFGPGTRLTVT.